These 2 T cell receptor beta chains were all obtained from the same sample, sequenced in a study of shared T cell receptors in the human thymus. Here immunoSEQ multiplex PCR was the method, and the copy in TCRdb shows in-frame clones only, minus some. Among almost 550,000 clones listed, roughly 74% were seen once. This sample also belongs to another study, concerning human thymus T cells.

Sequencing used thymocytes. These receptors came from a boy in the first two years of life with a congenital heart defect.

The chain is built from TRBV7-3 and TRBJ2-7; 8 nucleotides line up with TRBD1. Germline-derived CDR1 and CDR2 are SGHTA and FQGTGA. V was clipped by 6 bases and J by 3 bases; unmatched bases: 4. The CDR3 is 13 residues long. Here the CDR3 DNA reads TGTGCCAGCAGTGACAGGGGTGGCTACGAGCAGTACTTC. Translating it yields CASSDRGGYEQYF.

The CDR3 loop is CASSLDARRGETQYF. The CDR3 DNA sequence: TGTGCCAGCAGCTTGGACGCCCGGAGGGGAGAGACCCAGTACTTC. The V call is TRBV5-6, the J call TRBJ2-5; D may be TRBD2 (6 bases). The germline V and J ends were trimmed by 0 bases and 4 bases, with 13 bases remaining between them. The CDR3 length is 15 residues. The germline CDR1 and CDR2 sequences are SGHDT and YYEEEE.